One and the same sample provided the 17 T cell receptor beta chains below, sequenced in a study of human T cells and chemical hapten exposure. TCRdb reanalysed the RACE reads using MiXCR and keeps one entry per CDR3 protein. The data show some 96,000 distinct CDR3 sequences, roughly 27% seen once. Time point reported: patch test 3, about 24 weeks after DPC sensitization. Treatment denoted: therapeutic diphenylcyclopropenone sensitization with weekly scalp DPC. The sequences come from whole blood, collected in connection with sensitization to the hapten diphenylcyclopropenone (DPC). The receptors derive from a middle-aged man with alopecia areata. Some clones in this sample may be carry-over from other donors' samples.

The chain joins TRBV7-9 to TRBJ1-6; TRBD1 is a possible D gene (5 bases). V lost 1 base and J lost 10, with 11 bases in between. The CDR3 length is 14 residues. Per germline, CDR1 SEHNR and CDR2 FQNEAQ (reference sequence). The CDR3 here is CASSLGQLASPLHF. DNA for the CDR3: TGTGCCAGCAGCTTAGGACAGTTAGCGTCACCCCTCCACTTT. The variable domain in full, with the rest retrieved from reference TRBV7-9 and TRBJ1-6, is DTGVSQNPRHKITKRGQNVTFRCDPISEHNRLYWYRQTLGQGPEFLTYFQNEAQLEKSRLLSDRFSAERPKGSFSTLEIQRTEQGDSAMYLCASSLGQLASPLHFGNGTRLTVT.

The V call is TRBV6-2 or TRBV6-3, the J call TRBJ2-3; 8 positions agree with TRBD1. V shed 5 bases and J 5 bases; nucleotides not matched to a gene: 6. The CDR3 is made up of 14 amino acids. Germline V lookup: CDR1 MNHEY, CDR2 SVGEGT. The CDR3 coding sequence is TGTGCCAGCAGTCGGCAGGGGGCAAGAGATACGCAGTATTTT. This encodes CASSRQGARDTQYF.

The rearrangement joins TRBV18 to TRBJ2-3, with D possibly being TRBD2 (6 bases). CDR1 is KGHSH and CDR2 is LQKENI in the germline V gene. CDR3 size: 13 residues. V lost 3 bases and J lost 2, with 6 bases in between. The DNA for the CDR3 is TGTGCCAGCTCACCGGACTACACAGATACGCAGTATTTT. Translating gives CASSPDYTDTQYF.

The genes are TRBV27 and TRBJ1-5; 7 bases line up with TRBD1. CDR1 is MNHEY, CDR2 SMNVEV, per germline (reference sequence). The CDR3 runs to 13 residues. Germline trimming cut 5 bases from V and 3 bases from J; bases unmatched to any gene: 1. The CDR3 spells CASSGTVNQPQHF. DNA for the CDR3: TGTGCCAGCAGTGGGACAGTCAATCAGCCCCAGCATTTT.

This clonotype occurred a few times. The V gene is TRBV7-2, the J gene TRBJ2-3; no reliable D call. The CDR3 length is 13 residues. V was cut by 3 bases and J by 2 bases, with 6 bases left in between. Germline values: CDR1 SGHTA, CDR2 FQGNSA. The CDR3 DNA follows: TGTGCCAGCAGCTTCTCCCCCACAGATACGCAGTATTTT. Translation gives CASSFSPTDTQYF.

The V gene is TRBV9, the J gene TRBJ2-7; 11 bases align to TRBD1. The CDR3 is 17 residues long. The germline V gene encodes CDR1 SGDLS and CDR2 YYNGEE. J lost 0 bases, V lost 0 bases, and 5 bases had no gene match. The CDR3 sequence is CASSVEGQGESSYEQYF. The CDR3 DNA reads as TGTGCCAGCAGCGTAGAGGGACAGGGGGAAAGCTCCTACGAGCAGTACTTC.

The CDR3, as DNA: TGTGCCAGCAGCCCCCGTACAGCGAACACTGAAGCTTTCTTT. It is translated as CASSPRTANTEAFF. This chain links TRBV12-3 or TRBV12-4 with TRBJ1-1; unclear D gene. This CDR3 contains 14 residues. With 6 bases removed from V and 1 base from J, the gap between germline ends came to 12 bases.

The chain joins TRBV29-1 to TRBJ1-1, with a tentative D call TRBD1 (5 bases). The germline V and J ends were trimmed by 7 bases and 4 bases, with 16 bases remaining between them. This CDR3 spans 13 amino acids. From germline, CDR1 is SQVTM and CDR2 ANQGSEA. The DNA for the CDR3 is TGCAGCGCCAGCAATCGAGGGGCCACTGAAGCTTTCTTT. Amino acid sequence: CSASNRGATEAFF.

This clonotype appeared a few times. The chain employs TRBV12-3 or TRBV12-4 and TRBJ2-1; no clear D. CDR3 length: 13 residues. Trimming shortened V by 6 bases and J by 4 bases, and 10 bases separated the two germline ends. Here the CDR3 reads CASSPMGYNEQFF. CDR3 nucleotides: TGTGCCAGCAGCCCCATGGGGTACAATGAGCAGTTCTTC.

CDR3 sequence reads: CASRAFGGYNSPLHF. CDR3 sequence (DNA): TGTGCCAGCAGGGCATTCGGGGGCTATAATTCACCCCTCCACTTT. The rearrangement links TRBV27 to TRBJ1-6; maybe TRBD1 (5 bases). The CDR3 loop spans 15 amino acids. Germline V gene sequence: CDR1 MNHEY, CDR2 SMNVEV (reference sequence). The germline V and J ends were trimmed by 6 bases and 3 bases, with 12 bases remaining between them.

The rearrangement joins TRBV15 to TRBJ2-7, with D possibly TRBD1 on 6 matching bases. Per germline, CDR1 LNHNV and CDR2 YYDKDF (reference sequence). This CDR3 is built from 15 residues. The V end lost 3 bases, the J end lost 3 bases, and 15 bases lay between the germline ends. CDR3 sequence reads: CATSSTPQGNYEQYF. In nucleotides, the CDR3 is TGTGCCACCAGCAGCACTCCACAGGGTAACTACGAGCAGTACTTC.

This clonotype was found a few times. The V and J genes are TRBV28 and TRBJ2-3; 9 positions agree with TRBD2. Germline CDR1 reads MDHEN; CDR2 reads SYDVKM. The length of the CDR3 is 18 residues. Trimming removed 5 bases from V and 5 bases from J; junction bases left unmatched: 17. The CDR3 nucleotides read TGTGCCAGCAGTCTTATGCGAAGAGCGGGAGGCCGGGGAGATACGCAGTATTTT. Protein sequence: CASSLMRRAGGRGDTQYF.

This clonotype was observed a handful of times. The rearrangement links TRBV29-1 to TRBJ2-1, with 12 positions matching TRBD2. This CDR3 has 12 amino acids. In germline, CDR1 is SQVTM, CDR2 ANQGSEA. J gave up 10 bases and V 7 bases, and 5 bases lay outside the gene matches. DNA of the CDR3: TGCAGCGCAGCTAGCGGGAGGGAGGAGCAGTTCTTC. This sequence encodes CSAASGREEQFF.

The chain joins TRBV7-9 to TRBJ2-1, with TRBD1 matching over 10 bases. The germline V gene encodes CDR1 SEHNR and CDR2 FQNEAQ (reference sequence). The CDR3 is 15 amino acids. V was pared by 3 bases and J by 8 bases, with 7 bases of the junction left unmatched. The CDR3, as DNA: TGTGCCAGCAGCTTTACCGGGACAGGGGTCGATGAGCAGTTCTTC. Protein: CASSFTGTGVDEQFF. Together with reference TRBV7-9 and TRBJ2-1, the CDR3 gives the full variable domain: DTGVSQNPRHKITKRGQNVTFRCDPISEHNRLYWYRQTLGQGPEFLTYFQNEAQLEKSRLLSDRFSAERPKGSFSTLEIQRTEQGDSAMYLCASSFTGTGVDEQFFGPGTRLTVL.

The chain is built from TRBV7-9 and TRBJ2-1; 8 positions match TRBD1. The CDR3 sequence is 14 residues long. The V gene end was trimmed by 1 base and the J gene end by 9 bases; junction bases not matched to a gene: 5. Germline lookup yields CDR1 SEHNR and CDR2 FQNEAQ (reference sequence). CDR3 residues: CASSLGQGRGEQFF. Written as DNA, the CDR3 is TGTGCCAGCAGCTTAGGACAGGGGCGTGGTGAGCAGTTCTTC.

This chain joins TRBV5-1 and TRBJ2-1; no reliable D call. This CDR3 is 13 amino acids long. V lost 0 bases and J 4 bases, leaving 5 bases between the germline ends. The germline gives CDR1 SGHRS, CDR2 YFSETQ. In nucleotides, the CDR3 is TGCGCCAGCAGCTTGGTAGGGTACAATGAGCAGTTCTTC. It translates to CASSLVGYNEQFF.

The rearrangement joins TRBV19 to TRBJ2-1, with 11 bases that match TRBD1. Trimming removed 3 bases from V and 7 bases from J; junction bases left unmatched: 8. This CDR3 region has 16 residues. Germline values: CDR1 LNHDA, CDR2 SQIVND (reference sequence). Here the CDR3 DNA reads TGTGCCAGTAGTATTACTCAGGGACAGGGGGTTAATGAGCAGTTCTTC. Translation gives CASSITQGQGVNEQFF.